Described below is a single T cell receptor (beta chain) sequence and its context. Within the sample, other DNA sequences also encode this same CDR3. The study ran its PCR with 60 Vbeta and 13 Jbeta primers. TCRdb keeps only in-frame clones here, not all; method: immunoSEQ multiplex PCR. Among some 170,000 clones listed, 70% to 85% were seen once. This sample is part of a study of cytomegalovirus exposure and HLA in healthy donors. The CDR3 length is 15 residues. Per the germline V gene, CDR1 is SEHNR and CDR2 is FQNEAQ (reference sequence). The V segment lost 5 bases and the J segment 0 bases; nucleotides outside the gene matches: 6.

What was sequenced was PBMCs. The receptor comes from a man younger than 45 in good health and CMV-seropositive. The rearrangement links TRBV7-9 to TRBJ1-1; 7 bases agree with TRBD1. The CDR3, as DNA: TGTGCCAGCAGCACCCGACAGGGCCTGAACACTGAAGCTTTCTTT. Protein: CASSTRQGLNTEAFF.